The entry below describes one T cell receptor beta chain. In the authors' workflow: Amplified reference gene primers provided the basis for estimating nucleated cell counts. The repertoire was sequenced with immunoSEQ multiplex PCR; TCRdb's copy has only in-frame clones and lacks some. Clone size and V and J calls were adopted from that table, with D and trimming inferred from the DNA. Of more than 200,000 clones in the sample, roughly 80% were seen once. The data stem from a study of blood T cell repertoires in COVID-19. Overall study: The United States, Italy and Spain supplied acute and convalescent COVID-19 samples. T cells, B-cell-depleted T cells, or PBMCs supplied cDNA or gDNA.

The CDR3 consists of 14 residues. Germline CDR1 LGHDT, CDR2 YNNKEL (reference sequence). V lost 4 bases, J lost 7 bases, and 11 bases lay in between. The material sequenced was peripheral blood. This clonotype was obtained from an elderly woman with acute or convalescent COVID-19. V gene TRBV3-1 (or the pseudogene TRBV3-2) combines with J gene TRBJ1-6; D possibly corresponds to TRBD1 (6 bases). The CDR3 sequence is CASSPGRGNSPLHF. The CDR3 DNA follows: TGTGCCAGCAGCCCGGGGAGGGGGAATTCACCCCTCCACTTT.